The T cell receptor (beta chain) under discussion was sequenced for a study of T cell changes during pregnancy in multiple sclerosis. Trimming left V 7 bases short and J 7 bases short, with 11 bases between. Germline V gives CDR1 SQVTM, CDR2 ANQGSEA. The CDR3 has 11 amino acids. The assay was immunoSEQ multiplex PCR, and TCRdb's table has in-frame clones only and misses some. This sample carries under 50,000 clones, approximately 95% of them seen once, and the ten largest clones take over 4.5%. The TCR originated in a female donor with multiple sclerosis, enrolled in a pregnancy study. V usage is TRBV29-1 and J usage is TRBJ2-1; no clear D. Source: CD8+ T cells from peripheral blood mononuclear cells, taken in the first trimester of pregnancy. CDR3 in amino acids: CSALKLNEQFF. CDR3 bases: TGCAGCGCCCTAAAGTTAAATGAGCAGTTCTTC.